Presented here are 5 T cell receptor beta chains from one specimen sequenced in a study of cytomegalovirus exposure and HLA in healthy donors. TCRdb's copy holds only in-frame clones and misses some; the assay was immunoSEQ multiplex PCR. The table lists roughly 140,000 clones, about 89% of them singletons, with 0.6% to 0.8% in the top ten. Source material: PBMCs. These receptors all come from a man in his late teens or twenties in good health and CMV-seronegative.

The CDR3 DNA sequence: TGCGCCAGCAGCTTGGACGCACTTAGAGCGAACACTGAAGCTTTCTTT. This encodes CASSLDALRANTEAFF. The genes are TRBV5-1 and TRBJ1-1; D uncertain. There are 16 residues in the CDR3. Germline V gene lookup returns CDR1 SGHRS and CDR2 YFSETQ. V lost 0 bases, J lost 1 base, and 13 bases lay in between.

The chain employs TRBV27 and TRBJ2-1; 7 bases match TRBD2. The V and J ends lost 3 bases and 3 bases, in that order; junction bases with no gene match: 5. The CDR3 has 15 residues. From germline, CDR1 is MNHEY and CDR2 SMNVEV (reference sequence). CDR3 in amino acids: CASSFFGGSYNEQFF. CDR3 DNA: TGTGCCAGCAGTTTTTTTGGCGGGAGCTACAATGAGCAGTTCTTC.

The CDR3 DNA reads as TGTGCCAGCAGCGCAGCGAGCCGGGACAGGGGGCGTAGCAGTGAAAAACTGTTTTTT. Translating gives CASSAASRDRGRSSEKLFF. The chain joins TRBV11-2 to TRBJ1-4; 12 nucleotides align to TRBD1. The V and J ends lost 5 bases and 7 bases, in that order; junction bases with no gene match: 17. Looked up from germline, CDR1 is SGHAT and CDR2 is FQNNGV. This CDR3 is built from 19 residues. The variable domain in full, completed from reference TRBV11-2 and TRBJ1-4, reads EAGVAQSPRYKIIEKRQSVAFWCNPISGHATLYWYQQILGQGPKLLIQFQNNGVVDDSQLPKDRFSAERLKGVDSTLKIQPAKLEDSAVYLCASSAASRDRGRSSEKLFFGSGTQLSVL.

V gene TRBV11-2 combines with J gene TRBJ1-1, with D possibly TRBD1 on 6 matching bases. The CDR3 loop spans 14 amino acids. V shed 5 bases and J shed 1 base, with 11 bases lying between them. Germline-derived CDR1 and CDR2 are SGHAT and FQNNGV. The CDR3 nucleotides are TGTGCCAGCAGCCTCATGACAGGGAACACTGAAGCTTTCTTT. Its protein is CASSLMTGNTEAFF.

The chain couples TRBV4-1 to TRBJ1-6; TRBD1 might be the D (6 bases). Germline CDR1 reads MGHRA; CDR2 reads YSYEKL. V shed 4 bases and J shed 5 bases, with 12 bases lying between them. This CDR3 is 15 amino acids long. The chain's CDR3 is CASSPGQTNNSPLHF. The DNA of the CDR3 is TGCGCCAGCAGCCCAGGACAGACAAATAATTCACCCCTCCACTTT.